This T cell receptor beta chain emerged from a study of blood T cell repertoires in COVID-19. The overall study: Sources were T cells, B-cell-depleted T cells, or PBMCs; the material itself was cDNA or gDNA.

The data were produced by immunoSEQ multiplex PCR, yet TCRdb's version contains in-frame clones alone and is incomplete. The profile shows about 250,000 clones, approximately 85% of them singletons. This CDR3 spans 13 amino acids. The junction had 8 bases not matched to a gene; V was cut back by 0 bases and J by 14 bases. Germline CDR1 is LGHNA and CDR2 is YNFKEQ. This chain links TRBV4-2 with TRBJ1-2, with 8 bases matching TRBD1. Sequencing used peripheral blood. The sequence was collected from a man in his fifties or sixties with COVID-19, enrolled during active disease. The CDR3 loop reads CASSQDGGQGWTF. CDR3 nucleotides: TGTGCCAGCAGCCAAGATGGCGGACAGGGATGGACCTTC.